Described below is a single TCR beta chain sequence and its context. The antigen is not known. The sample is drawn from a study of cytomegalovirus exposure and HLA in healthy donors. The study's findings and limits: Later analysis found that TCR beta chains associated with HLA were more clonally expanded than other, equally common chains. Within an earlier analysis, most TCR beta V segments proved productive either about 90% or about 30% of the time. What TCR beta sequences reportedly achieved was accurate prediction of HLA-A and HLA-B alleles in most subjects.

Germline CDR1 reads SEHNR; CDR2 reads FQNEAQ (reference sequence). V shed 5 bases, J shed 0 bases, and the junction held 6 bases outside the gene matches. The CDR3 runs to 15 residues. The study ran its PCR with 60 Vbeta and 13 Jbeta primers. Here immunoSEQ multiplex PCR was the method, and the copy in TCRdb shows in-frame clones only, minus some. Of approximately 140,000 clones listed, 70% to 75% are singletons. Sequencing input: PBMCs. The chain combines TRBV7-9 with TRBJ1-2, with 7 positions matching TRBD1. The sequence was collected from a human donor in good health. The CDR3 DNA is TGTGCCAGCAGCGCGGGACAGTGGGCTAACTATGGCTACACCTTC. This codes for CASSAGQWANYGYTF.